This entry is about one T cell receptor beta chain. Its matching antigen is unknown. This sample is drawn from a study of identical twins. Study-wide findings and caveats: Insertions were reduced in abundant cord blood beta clonotypes but not in memory repertoires.

CDR1 and CDR2 from the germline V gene are LGHDT and YNNKEL (reference sequence). The CDR3 consists of 16 residues. V was trimmed by 2 bases and J by 5 bases, leaving 18 bases between them. A universal primer site came from template switching; cDNA carried unique molecular identifiers. MiXCR, applied by TCRdb to the 5' RACE reads, yields one record per CDR3 protein. The sample contains 240,000 or so distinct CDR3 sequences, approximately 12% of which appear only once. These same data were also listed under a study on yellow fever vaccine responses in identical twins.

The TCR comes from a woman aged 18-35 years in good health. The sample comprised memory (CD45RO+) T cells sorted from blood. J is TRBJ1-1 and V is TRBV3-1; D might be TRBD1 (5 bases). CDR3 sequence reads: CASSQWDQGVGTEAFF. As DNA, the CDR3 is TGTGCCAGCAGCCAATGGGACCAGGGAGTGGGTACTGAAGCTTTCTTT.